The clone carrying this T cell receptor beta chain occurred a few times. The antigen remains undetermined. There are 15 residues in the CDR3. Germline CDR1 reads SGHDT; CDR2 reads YYEEEE. The PCR made use of 60 Vbeta and 13 Jbeta primers. Here immunoSEQ multiplex PCR was the method, and the copy in TCRdb shows in-frame clones only, minus some. The sample contains 180,000 or so clones, roughly 8.7% of which appear only once. The sample is drawn from a study of cytomegalovirus exposure and HLA in healthy donors. Points from the study as a whole: Later work found most CMV-associated TCR beta chains apparently HLA-restricted. Serostatus for CMV was the only available immune exposure information. A previous analysis found most TCR beta V segments productive roughly 87% or roughly 30% of the time.

This TCR was recovered from a woman aged 25 to 45 in good health and CMV-seropositive. The V call is TRBV5-6, the J call TRBJ2-5, with a possible D match to TRBD1 (6 bases). The J call may be faulty, since TRBJ2-7 better matches the DNA end. Sequencing input: PBMCs. For the CDR3, the DNA is TGTGCCAGCAGCACCCGGGACACGCTCAATTACGAGCAGTACTTC. It specifies CASSTRDTLNYEQYF.